This T cell receptor beta chain was found in a study of T cells in Graves' hyperthyroidism and ophthalmopathy. Study-wide points: Within blood appeared most thyroid clonotypes that had expanded above 0.001.

The CDR3 runs 14 residues. Trimming removed 6 bases from V and 1 base from J, with 12 bases in between. CDR1 and CDR2 from the germline V gene are MNHNS and SASEGT. The sample holds many counts of this clonotype. The antigen is unknown. The TCR beta CDR3 regions underwent amplification using RNA transcripts as the source. HTBI primers were used for first-round RT-PCR of the TCR CDR3. Via MiXCR, TCRdb re-called the multiplex PCR reads, giving one row per CDR3 protein. The table includes 250,000 to 350,000 distinct CDR3 sequences, 16% detected once. The chain employs TRBV6-1 and TRBJ1-1; D perhaps matches TRBD1 (6 bases). The sample comprised blood. The sequence was collected from a man between 25 and 39 years old with Graves' hyperthyroidism. As DNA, the CDR3 is TGTGCCAGCAGGAACAGGGAAGGGAACACTGAAGCTTTCTTT. Protein sequence: CASRNREGNTEAFF.